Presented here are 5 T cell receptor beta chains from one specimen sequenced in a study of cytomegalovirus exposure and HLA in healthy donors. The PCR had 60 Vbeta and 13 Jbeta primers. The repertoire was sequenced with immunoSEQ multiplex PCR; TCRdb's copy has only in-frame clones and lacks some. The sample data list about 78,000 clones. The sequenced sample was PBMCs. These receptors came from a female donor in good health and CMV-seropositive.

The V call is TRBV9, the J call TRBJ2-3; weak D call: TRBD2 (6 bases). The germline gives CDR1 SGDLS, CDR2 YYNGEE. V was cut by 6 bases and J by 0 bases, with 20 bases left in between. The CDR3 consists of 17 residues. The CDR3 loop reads CASTFGGTSSSTDTQYF. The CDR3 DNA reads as TGTGCCAGCACCTTCGGCGGGACTTCTTCTAGCACAGATACGCAGTATTTT.

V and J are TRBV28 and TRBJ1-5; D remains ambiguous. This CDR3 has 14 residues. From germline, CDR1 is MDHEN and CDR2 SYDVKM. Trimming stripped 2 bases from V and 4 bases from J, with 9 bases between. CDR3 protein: CASSLIRENQPQHF. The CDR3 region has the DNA TGTGCCAGCAGTTTAATCCGGGAGAATCAGCCCCAGCATTTT.

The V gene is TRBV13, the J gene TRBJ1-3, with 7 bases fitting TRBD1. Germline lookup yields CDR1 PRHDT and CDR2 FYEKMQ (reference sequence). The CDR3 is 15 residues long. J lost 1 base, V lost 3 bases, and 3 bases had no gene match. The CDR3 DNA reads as TGTGCCAGCAGCTTGGAGGGGGCGTCTGGAAACACCATATATTTT. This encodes CASSLEGASGNTIYF.

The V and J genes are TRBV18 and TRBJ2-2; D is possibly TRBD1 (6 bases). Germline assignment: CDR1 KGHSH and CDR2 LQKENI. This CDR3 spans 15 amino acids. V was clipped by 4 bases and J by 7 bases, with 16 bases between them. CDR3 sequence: CASSQLQQGNGELFF. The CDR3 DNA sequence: TGTGCCAGCTCACAGCTGCAACAGGGAAACGGGGAGCTGTTTTTT.

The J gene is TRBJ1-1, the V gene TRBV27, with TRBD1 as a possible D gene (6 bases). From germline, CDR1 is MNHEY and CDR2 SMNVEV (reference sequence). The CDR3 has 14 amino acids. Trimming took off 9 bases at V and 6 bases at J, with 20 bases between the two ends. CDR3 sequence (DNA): TGTGCCAGGATCTCGACAGGTCGGTGTGCTGAAGCTTTCTTT. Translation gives CARISTGRCAEAFF.